Listed below are T cell receptor beta chains from one sample, sequenced in a study of T cells after posttransplantation cyclophosphamide. Data came from immunoSEQ multiplex PCR; TCRdb stores just in-frame clones and leaves some out. The table lists around 44,000 clones, with no singletons. The sequenced material came from PBMCs. These receptors originate from a man aged 35 to 55 in good health, CMV-negative, and a related stem cell transplant donor. Both conserved end residues are part of each CDR3. D genes are given only for firm matches. Size is stated for part of the rows, as once, few or many counts, or as a class when the clone is expanded.

j_call | d_call | v_call | clone_size | cdr3_nt | cdr3_aa
TRBJ2-2 | TRBD2 | TRBV5-4 | many | TGTGCCAGCAGCTCCGCGGGGAGGGGCACCGGGGAGCTGTTTTTT | CASSSAGRGTGELFF
TRBJ1-5 | . | TRBV9 | many | TGTGCCAGCAGCGTAATCCGGGGGGGCCAACCGCAGCATTTT | CASSVIRGGQPQHF
TRBJ2-5 | . | TRBV5-1 | . | TGCGCCAGCAGCCGAGGGGGTCGGGAGACCCAGTACTTC | CASSRGGRETQYF
TRBJ1-1 | . | TRBV10-2 | many | TGCGCCAGCACCGGGGGGGGAAGGGGGGTAGGGATGAACACTGAAGCTTTCTTT | CASTGGGRGVGMNTEAFF
TRBJ1-1 | . | TRBV11-2 | many | TGTGCCAGCAGCTTCGGTTCCTTGAACACTGAAGCTTTCTTT | CASSFGSLNTEAFF
TRBJ2-1 | . | TRBV6-6 | few | TGTGCCAGCACCCCCGGGGCGGGGGCGCGGGGCCGTGAGCAGTTCTTC | CASTPGAGARGREQFF
TRBJ1-1 | TRBD1 | TRBV29-1 | many | TGCAGCGTTGAGACAGGGGGCCCCATGAACACTGAAGCTTTCTTT | CSVETGGPMNTEAFF
TRBJ1-1 | . | TRBV27 | few | TGTGCCAGCAGTTTAAGGGGAGGAAGCACTGAAGCTTTCTTT | CASSLRGGSTEAFF
TRBJ2-3 | . | TRBV18 | few | TGTGCCAGCTCACCGAAACAGATCACAGATACGCAGTATTTT | CASSPKQITDTQYF
TRBJ2-2 | TRBD2 | TRBV27 | . | TGTGCCAGCAGGGGACTAGCGGGGGGTCGCACCGGGGAGCTGTTTTTT | CASRGLAGGRTGELFF
TRBJ1-3 | . | TRBV10-3 | many | TGTGCCATCAGTGAGCCAAGGGCCTCGACAGTGGGAAACACCATATATTTT | CAISEPRASTVGNTIYF
TRBJ1-2 | . | TRBV30 | many | TGTGCCTGGAGCGCGCAGGGGTTCGGGTACACCTTC | CAWSAQGFGYTF
TRBJ2-1 | . | TRBV19 | many | TGTGCCAGTAGTATGAATAGCGGAGAGACGGATGAGCAGTTCTTC | CASSMNSGETDEQFF
TRBJ1-5 | . | TRBV2 | many | TGTGCCAGCAATCCCAGGGCGGCTCAGCCCCAGCATTTT | CASNPRAAQPQHF
TRBJ2-7 | . | TRBV5-1 | many | TGCGCCAGCAGCTTGGGGTCTACTTACGAGCAGTACTTC | CASSLGSTYEQYF
TRBJ2-1 | TRBD2 | TRBV18 | many | TGTGCCAGCTCACCCAAACCCGGCGGGGGATACAATGAGCAGTTCTTC | CASSPKPGGGYNEQFF
TRBJ2-5 | TRBD1 | TRBV7-9 | few | TGTGCCAGCAGCTTATGGGGAACAGGGGACCAAGAGACCCAGTACTTC | CASSLWGTGDQETQYF
TRBJ1-1 | . | TRBV5-1 | many | TGCGCCAGCAGCCTTGGAATGAGGCAGGGCCGAACGAACACTGAAGCTTTCTTT | CASSLGMRQGRTNTEAFF
TRBJ2-1 | TRBD2 | TRBV9 | many | TGTGCCAGCAGCGCCACTAGCGGGAGGACCGCCTCCTACAATGAGCAGTTCTTC | CASSATSGRTASYNEQFF
TRBJ2-6 | . | TRBV7-6 | many | TGTGCCAGCAGCCCGCGATCGGGACAACAATCTGGGGCCAACGTCCTGACTTTC | CASSPRSGQQSGANVLTF
TRBJ1-4 | . | TRBV18 | many | TGTGCCAGCTCACCACGGGGAGCCGGGGCTAATGAAAAACTGTTTTTT | CASSPRGAGANEKLFF
TRBJ2-5 | . | TRBV11-2 | . | TGTGCCAGCAGCTTGCGGGGGCGGGAGACCCAGTACTTC | CASSLRGRETQYF